These T cell receptor beta chains were read from a single sample in a study of regulatory T cells in long-lasting Graves disease. MiXCR was run by TCRdb on the multiplex PCR reads, yielding one entry per CDR3 protein. This table has more than 300,000 distinct CDR3 sequences, about 11% appearing once. These same records also appear under a second study, on T cells in Graves' hyperthyroidism and ophthalmopathy.

The specimen was peripheral blood mononuclear cells (PBMCs), collected at new diagnosis, from a patient treated with antithyroid drugs. These receptors were collected from a woman aged 18-29 years with Graves disease. Both conserved end residues are part of each CDR3. The D gene is left open where the match is weak. The size entry is marked missing in some rows and otherwise reads once, few, many or a size class.

d_call	clone_size	j_call	v_call	cdr3_nt	cdr3_aa
TRBD2	many	TRBJ2-7	TRBV28	TGTGCCAGCAGTTTGCGGGAGAGCTCCTACGAGCAGTACTTC	CASSLRESSYEQYF
-	many	TRBJ1-2	TRBV28	TGTGCCAGCAGTTGGGGCGCCGGGAGGGATCCGGGCGGCGGTAGTGGCTACACCTTC	CASSWGAGRDPGGGSGYTF
TRBD1	-	TRBJ1-4	TRBV20-1	TGCAGTGCTGTGGACAGGGTACCTCGGCGTGAGGAAAAACTGTTTTTT	CSAVDRVPRREEKLFF
-	many	TRBJ2-3	TRBV4-1	TGCGCCAGCAGCCAAGTGGGGGAAGGGCTGGGGGATACGCAGTATTTT	CASSQVGEGLGDTQYF
-	many	TRBJ2-5	TRBV2	TGTGCCAGCCTTGGATACGGGTACCAAGAGACCCAGTACTTC	CASLGYGYQETQYF
TRBD1	many	TRBJ2-3	TRBV6-1	TGTGCCAGTAAGACAGGGGGCTTGACAGATACGCAGTATTTT	CASKTGGLTDTQYF
-	-	TRBJ1-6	TRBV9	TGTGCCAGCAGCTCAGCAGGGAGCTCCTATAATTCACCCCTCCACTTT	CASSSAGSSYNSPLHF
TRBD2	many	TRBJ2-5	TRBV4-1	TGCGCCAGCAGCCCAGGGGCGGGGGGCCGCGAGACCCAGTACTTC	CASSPGAGGRETQYF
-	many	TRBJ2-1	TRBV12-3/TRBV12-4	TGTGCCAGCAGTCCCCCGCGACTAGTGGGCTACAATGAGCAGTTCTTC	CASSPPRLVGYNEQFF
-	many	TRBJ2-2	TRBV28	TGTGCCAGCAGGGCCTCACCTGGGGAGCTGTTTTTT	CASRASPGELFF
-	few	TRBJ1-6	TRBV6-2/TRBV6-3	TGTGCCAGCAGTTATGTGGGGGGGCAAGTAAGAAGTTCACCCCTCCACTTT	CASSYVGGQVRSSPLHF